The entry that follows covers one T cell receptor (beta chain) sequence. The data belong to a study of response to subunit inactivated influenza vaccine. TCRdb used MiXCR to reprocess the RT-PCR reads, holding one entry per CDR3 protein. The sample records hundreds of thousands of distinct CDR3 sequences, roughly 8.2% being singletons. Germline values: CDR1 SGHTA, CDR2 FQGNSA. The junction had 7 bases not matched to a gene; V was cut back by 2 bases and J by 6 bases. The CDR3 is 16 residues long. The V gene is TRBV7-2, the J gene TRBJ2-1; 10 nucleotides align to TRBD1. This receptor was obtained from a man aged 50 to 69 who received an inactivated influenza vaccine. The sample consisted of PBMCs from blood, taken 23 months after vaccination. The DNA for the CDR3 is TGTGCCAGCAGCTTACGAGCGGACAGGGGGAGCAATGAGCAGTTCTTC. This codes for CASSLRADRGSNEQFF.